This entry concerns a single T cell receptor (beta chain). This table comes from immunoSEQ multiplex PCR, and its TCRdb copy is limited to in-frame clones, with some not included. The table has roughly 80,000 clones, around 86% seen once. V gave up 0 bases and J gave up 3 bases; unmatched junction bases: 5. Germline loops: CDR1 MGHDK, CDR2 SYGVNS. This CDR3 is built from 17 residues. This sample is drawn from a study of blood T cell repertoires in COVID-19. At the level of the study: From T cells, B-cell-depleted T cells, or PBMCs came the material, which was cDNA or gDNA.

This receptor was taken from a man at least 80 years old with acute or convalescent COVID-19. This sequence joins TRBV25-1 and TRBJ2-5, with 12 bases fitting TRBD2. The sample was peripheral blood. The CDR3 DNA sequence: TGTGCCAGCAGTGAATATAGACTAGCGGGGGAAAAAGAGACCCAGTACTTC. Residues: CASSEYRLAGEKETQYF.